This entry is about one T cell receptor beta chain. This clone was detected once. Its antigen is not yet known. It has no much larger one-base neighbor in the sample; base qualities were not kept. The library was prepared using the immunoSEQ multiplex PCR assay. Held by TCRdb, this immuneACCESS table contains in-frame sequences only and omits some clones. Under half of the omission traces to an unresolved V gene where checked; the cause of the rest is unknown. Within this sample are about 58,000 clones, with 93% of them counted one time only. 3.5% to 4.5% of the sample goes to the ten largest clones. This sample is part of a study of T cell changes during pregnancy in multiple sclerosis (dated by TCRdb to the late 2010s). The study in broad terms: The study examined how the T cell repertoire changed over the course of pregnancy in women with multiple sclerosis.

The germline V gene (reference sequence) provides CDR1 LNHDA and CDR2 SQIVND. Cut back by 11 bases and 2 bases, the V and J ends lie 19 bases apart. The CDR3 runs 14 amino acids, cysteine and phenylalanine included. The read is trimmed to its CDR3 DNA, 42 bases read in frame from base 1. The receptor's source is a female donor with multiple sclerosis, enrolled in a pregnancy study. The V and J genes are TRBV19 and TRBJ2-7; the D gene remains uncertain. The source was CD8+ T cells from peripheral blood mononuclear cells, collected in the second trimester of pregnancy. The sequenced DNA: TGTGCCGTCACCAACGATTCGTGGCCCTACGAGCAGTACTTC. It specifies CAVTNDSWPYEQYF.